What follows describes a single T cell receptor (beta chain). These data belong to a study of blood T cell repertoires in COVID-19. In the study overall: Samples representing acute and convalescent COVID-19 were sourced from the United States, Italy and Spain. Sample material is recorded as cDNA or gDNA derived from T cells, B-cell-depleted T cells, or PBMCs.

The assay was immunoSEQ multiplex PCR, and TCRdb's table has in-frame clones only and misses some. Altogether about 150,000 clones are present, around 90% being singletons, with the ten largest covering about 1.5%. CDR1 is SEHNR, CDR2 FQNEAQ, per germline (reference sequence). The trim removed 0 bases at V and 7 bases at J, leaving 9 bases unmatched. The CDR3 loop spans 16 amino acids. The sample consisted of peripheral blood. The chain joins TRBV7-9 to TRBJ1-1; 9 nucleotides match TRBD1. This sequence was found in a human donor in a cohort sampled during active COVID-19. The CDR3, as DNA: TGTGCCAGCAGCTTAGCCTTGGGACAGGGAATTGTTGAAGCTTTCTTT. Its protein product is CASSLALGQGIVEAFF.